These 18 T cell receptor beta chains came from one sample sequenced in a study of cytomegalovirus exposure and HLA in healthy donors. Amplification used 60 Vbeta primers and 13 Jbeta primers. Generated by immunoSEQ multiplex PCR, the TCRdb table keeps only in-frame clones and is missing some. The sample holds 150,000 or so clones, 50% to 75% seen once. Sequencing input: PBMCs. The receptors come from a woman aged 25 to 39 in good health and CMV-seropositive.

The rearrangement uses TRBV5-1 and TRBJ1-3; D is ambiguous. The V end was cut by 5 bases, the J end by 3 bases, with 12 bases between. This CDR3 contains 14 residues. Looked up from germline, CDR1 is SGHRS and CDR2 is YFSETQ. The CDR3 sequence: CASSPHFVGNTIYF. The CDR3 DNA follows: TGCGCCAGCAGTCCCCACTTTGTTGGAAACACCATATATTTT.

This chain uses TRBV10-3 with TRBJ2-7, with D perhaps matching TRBD1 (6 bases). The CDR3 is 13 residues long. V was cut by 6 bases and J by 1 base, with 10 bases left in between. Germline V lookup: CDR1 ENHRY, CDR2 SYGVKD. The CDR3 reads CAIREGQSYEQYF. In DNA, the CDR3 is TGTGCCATCAGGGAAGGACAGTCCTACGAGCAGTACTTC.

This chain joins TRBV14 and TRBJ1-3; possible D gene TRBD1, 6 bases. The CDR3 spans 13 residues. Germline lookup yields CDR1 SGHDN and CDR2 FVKESK. V was pared by 4 bases and J by 4 bases, with 8 bases between. The chain's CDR3 is CASSPGTGNTIYF. For the CDR3, the DNA is TGTGCCAGCAGCCCCGGGACAGGAAACACCATATATTTT.

The V call is TRBV19, the J call TRBJ1-5; no firm D call. The germline gives CDR1 LNHDA, CDR2 SQIVND (reference sequence). Trimming took off 4 bases at V and 7 bases at J, with 11 bases between the two ends. The CDR3 totals 13 residues. CDR3 residues: CASSTYPGQPQHF. In DNA, the CDR3 is TGTGCCAGTAGTACTTATCCCGGGCAGCCCCAGCATTTT.

The chain combines TRBV19 with TRBJ1-2, with 7 bases aligning to TRBD1. The J segment lost 6 bases and the V segment lost 4 bases, leaving 8 bases of the junction unmatched. Germline V lookup: CDR1 LNHDA, CDR2 SQIVND (reference sequence). This CDR3 contains 14 residues. CDR3 loop: CASSTRQGQNGYTF. The CDR3 DNA follows: TGTGCCAGTAGTACACGACAGGGACAGAATGGCTACACCTTC.

This chain links TRBV19 with TRBJ1-1; 7 nucleotides align to TRBD1. CDR1 is LNHDA, CDR2 SQIVND, per germline (reference sequence). This CDR3 is 8 amino acids long. CDR3 protein: CGAGGAFF. The CDR3 DNA sequence: TGTGGGGCAGGGGGAGCTTTCTTT.

This clone was found a few times. The sample holds other DNA sequences that translate to the same CDR3. The chain is built from TRBV19 and TRBJ2-7; D possibly corresponds to TRBD1 (5 bases). The V and J ends lost 1 base and 1 base respectively, with 8 bases between them. Germline values: CDR1 LNHDA, CDR2 SQIVND (reference sequence). This CDR3 contains 14 residues. In DNA form, the CDR3 reads TGTGCCAGTAGTATAGGGCAGGGTTCCTACGAGCAGTACTTC. Amino acid sequence: CASSIGQGSYEQYF. The entire variable domain, with the rest obtained from reference TRBV19 and TRBJ2-7, is as follows: DGGITQSPKYLFRKEGQNVTLSCEQNLNHDAMYWYRQDPGQGLRLIYYSQIVNDFQKGDIAEGYSVSREKKESFPLTVTSAQKNPTAFYLCASSIGQGSYEQYFGPGTRLTVT.

Only a few counts were recorded for this clone. The chain carries TRBV27 and TRBJ1-4; D may be TRBD1 (6 bases). From germline, CDR1 is MNHEY and CDR2 SMNVEV (reference sequence). This CDR3 has 14 residues. CDR3 sequence reads: CTLGGAGPYEKLFF. In DNA form, the CDR3 reads TGTACCCTGGGGGGGGCAGGGCCTTATGAAAAACTGTTTTTT.

J is TRBJ2-2 and V is TRBV27; a possible D gene is TRBD2 (5 bases). The CDR3 is 13 residues long. V lost 10 bases, J lost 1 base, and 10 bases lay in between. The germline gives CDR1 MNHEY, CDR2 SMNVEV (reference sequence). The CDR3 spells CATLRVNTGELFF. For the CDR3, the DNA is TGTGCCACCCTGAGGGTGAACACCGGGGAGCTGTTTTTT.

This CDR3 is CASSRQGYQETQYF. CDR3 DNA sequence: TGTGCCAGCAGTAGACAGGGGTACCAAGAGACCCAGTACTTC. The chain combines TRBV28 with TRBJ2-5; TRBD1 matches at 8 bases. Germline assignment: CDR1 MDHEN and CDR2 SYDVKM. The trim removed 5 bases at V and 0 bases at J, leaving 2 bases unmatched. The CDR3 sequence is 14 residues long.

Comment on this clone: Other DNA sequences in this sample translate to the same CDR3. The V gene is TRBV5-1, the J gene TRBJ2-4, with unresolved D. The CDR3 extends over 14 amino acids. V was pared by 0 bases and J by 1 base, with 5 bases between. Germline CDR1 reads SGHRS; CDR2 reads YFSETQ. The CDR3 DNA reads TGCGCCAGCAGCTTGGCCGGGGCCAAAAACATTCAGTACTTC. This encodes CASSLAGAKNIQYF.

The rearrangement links TRBV2 to TRBJ1-2, with 10 bases matching TRBD1. The CDR3 length is 11 residues. Germline CDR1 and CDR2: SNHLY and FYNNEI. V lost 8 bases to trimming and J lost 8 bases; unmatched junction nucleotides: 2. CDR3 nucleotide sequence: TGTGCCAGCGGACAGGGGGGAGGCTACACCTTC. Encoded protein: CASGQGGGYTF.

The chain is built from TRBV27 and TRBJ1-2; 7 nucleotides agree with TRBD1. The germline CDR1 and CDR2 sequences are MNHEY and SMNVEV (reference sequence). The CDR3 is made up of 14 amino acids. The V and J ends lost 8 bases and 4 bases, in that order; junction bases with no gene match: 10. The CDR3 spells CASRGTASPYGYTF. The CDR3 DNA sequence: TGTGCCAGCCGCGGGACAGCCTCTCCCTATGGCTACACCTTC.

This clone was picked up a small number of times. The chain uses TRBV5-1 and TRBJ2-2; 7 nucleotides line up with TRBD1. V gave up 2 bases and J gave up 5 bases; unmatched junction bases: 3. This CDR3 region has 14 residues. CDR1 is SGHRS, CDR2 YFSETQ, per germline. DNA for the CDR3: TGCGCCAGCAGCTTTACAGGGGAGACCGGGGAGCTGTTTTTT. Its translation is CASSFTGETGELFF.

A few counts support this clone. The chain links TRBV18 to TRBJ1-1; a possible D gene is TRBD1 (6 bases). This CDR3 spans 15 amino acids. Trimming cost V 3 bases and J 0 bases, with 11 bases left between them. Germline V gives CDR1 KGHSH, CDR2 LQKENI. CDR3 loop: CASSPGQNMNTEAFF. CDR3 in DNA: TGTGCCAGCTCACCCGGACAGAACATGAACACTGAAGCTTTCTTT.

This clone was counted between two and nine times. The chain joins TRBV25-1 to TRBJ2-5, with 10 bases lining up with TRBD1. The V and J ends lost 4 bases and 4 bases, in that order; junction bases with no gene match: 6. The CDR3 length is 15 residues. Germline V gene data show CDR1 as MGHDK and CDR2 as SYGVNS. The CDR3 spells CASSGGTGARETQYF. In DNA, the CDR3 is TGTGCCAGCAGTGGGGGGACAGGGGCTAGAGAGACCCAGTACTTC.

The rearrangement uses TRBV30 and TRBJ2-7; D not resolved. Trimming took 1 base from V and 7 from J, leaving 14 bases between them. Germline V gene lookup returns CDR1 GTSNPN and CDR2 SVGIG (reference sequence). The CDR3 is 13 amino acids. CDR3 amino acids: CAWSGPPPREQYF. Written as DNA, the CDR3 is TGTGCCTGGAGTGGCCCTCCTCCGAGAGAGCAGTACTTC.

V usage is TRBV2 and J usage is TRBJ2-5; TRBD2 matches at 11 bases. CDR3 length: 13 amino acids. Germline assignment: CDR1 SNHLY and CDR2 FYNNEI. With 7 bases clipped from V and 4 bases from J, the junction kept 2 bases outside the gene matches. The CDR3 DNA reads TGTGCCAGCAACCTAGCGGGGGGAGAGACCCAGTACTTC. Protein: CASNLAGGETQYF.